One sample yielded the 12 T cell receptor beta chains listed below, sequenced in a study of T-cell reconstitution after alpha-beta-depleted transplantation in children. Unique molecular identifiers tagged the TCRbeta library. TCRdb re-called the PCR reads with MiXCR, one entry per CDR3 protein. Altogether roughly 590,000 distinct CDR3 sequences are present, 16% being singletons, with the ten largest covering approximately 1.1%. The starting material was PBMCs from the stem cell graft donor, obtained from the stem cell graft. Every receptor here comes from a human donor who donated a stem cell graft to a child with acute myeloid leukemia.

The chain couples TRBV20-1 to TRBJ1-6; 7 nucleotides match TRBD1. The CDR3 runs 14 residues. The ends lost 0 bases at V and 4 bases at J; junction bases unmatched: 0. Germline lookup yields CDR1 DFQATT and CDR2 SNEGSKA (reference sequence). CDR3 sequence reads: CSARETGYNSPLHF. The CDR3 DNA reads TGCAGTGCTAGAGAGACAGGGTATAATTCACCCCTCCACTTT.

The V and J genes are TRBV11-2 and TRBJ2-4, with D maybe TRBD2 (5 bases). The CDR3 contains 16 residues. CDR1 and CDR2 from the germline V gene are SGHAT and FQNNGV. V was clipped by 4 bases and J by 2 bases, with 15 bases between them. The CDR3 DNA sequence: TGTGCCAGCAGCTCACGCACGGGGTTACCCAAAAACATTCAGTACTTC. As protein: CASSSRTGLPKNIQYF.

J is TRBJ2-1 and V is TRBV6-1; 10 bases line up with TRBD2. The junction had 3 bases not matched to a gene; V was cut back by 1 base and J by 3 bases. CDR1 is MNHNS and CDR2 is SASEGT in the germline V gene. This CDR3 has 16 amino acids. Here the CDR3 DNA reads TGTGCCAGCAGTGAAGAAATAGCGGGGGGCTACAATGAGCAGTTCTTC. It yields the protein CASSEEIAGGYNEQFF.

J is TRBJ2-3 and V is TRBV12-3 or TRBV12-4; tentative D call: TRBD2 (5 bases). The CDR3 length is 17 residues. Trimming stripped 5 bases from V and 1 base from J, with 19 bases between. CDR3 nucleotide sequence: TGTGCCAGCAGTCCTTCTTGGGTAACGGAGGGCACAGATACGCAGTATTTT. Translation gives CASSPSWVTEGTDTQYF.

This clonotype was counted a few times. The rearrangement joins TRBV12-3 or TRBV12-4 to TRBJ2-7, with D perhaps assigned TRBD1 or TRBD2 (5 bases each). V was clipped by 6 bases and J by 5 bases, with 14 bases between them. The CDR3 has 13 amino acids. CDR3 sequence reads: CASRLRGADEQYF. In DNA, the CDR3 is TGTGCCAGCAGGCTCAGAGGGGCGGACGAGCAGTACTTC.

The genes are TRBV29-1 and TRBJ1-1; D gene unclear. V shed 3 bases and J shed 3 bases, with 11 bases lying between them. CDR1 SQVTM and CDR2 ANQGSEA come from the germline V gene. This CDR3 region has 13 residues. The CDR3 reads CSVDSSGYTEAFF. DNA for the CDR3: TGCAGCGTTGACTCTTCTGGGTACACTGAAGCTTTCTTT.

This rearrangement joins TRBV7-9 to TRBJ1-1; TRBD1 matches 7 bases. Germline loops: CDR1 SEHNR, CDR2 FQNEAQ (reference sequence). Unmatched junction bases numbered 6, after V lost 4 bases and J lost 1 base. The CDR3 is 15 amino acids. The DNA of the CDR3 is TGTGCCAGCAGCTCTGGGGACAGTACGAACACTGAAGCTTTCTTT. Residues: CASSSGDSTNTEAFF.

The chain couples TRBV10-3 to TRBJ1-1; no definite D call. V dropped 5 bases and J dropped 4 bases, with 11 bases sitting between them. The V gene's germline CDR1 is ENHRY and CDR2 SYGVKD. The CDR3 runs 13 residues. CDR3 nucleotides: TGTGCCATCAGTACCGCTATTGGCACTGAAGCTTTCTTT. As protein: CAISTAIGTEAFF.

The chain uses TRBV14 and TRBJ2-3; 12 nucleotides agree with TRBD1. The CDR3 is made up of 18 amino acids. J gave up 5 bases and V 0 bases, and 9 bases lay outside the gene matches. Germline loops: CDR1 SGHDN, CDR2 FVKESK. The CDR3 coding sequence is TGTGCCAGCAGCCAAGATGGTGTGCGGGACAGGGGGCAAGATACGCAGTATTTT. Its translation is CASSQDGVRDRGQDTQYF.

J is TRBJ1-2 and V is TRBV28; D unclear. The CDR3 length is 13 residues. The V end lost 3 bases, the J end lost 3 bases, and 8 bases lay between the germline ends. Germline values: CDR1 MDHEN, CDR2 SYDVKM. The DNA of the CDR3 is TGTGCCAGCAGTTTCGAGTCGGACTATGGCTACACCTTC. It encodes CASSFESDYGYTF.

This clonotype has just a few counts. This chain uses TRBV20-1 with TRBJ1-2; TRBD1 aligns across 9 bases. V lost 6 bases to trimming and J lost 3 bases; unmatched junction nucleotides: 11. The length of the CDR3 is 15 residues. Per the germline V gene, CDR1 is DFQATT and CDR2 is SNEGSKA (reference sequence). The CDR3 reads CSATPRDRDHYGYTF. CDR3 bases: TGCAGTGCCACCCCCCGGGACAGGGATCACTATGGCTACACCTTC.

This clonotype was found a few times. The rearrangement uses TRBV12-3 or TRBV12-4 and TRBJ1-2, with D possibly TRBD1 on 5 matching bases. V gave up 4 bases and J gave up 5 bases, with 14 bases separating them. The CDR3 extends over 14 amino acids. CDR3 coding DNA: TGTGCCAGCAGTTCTTCTTACCCAGGGTATGGCTACACCTTC. Protein product: CASSSSYPGYGYTF.